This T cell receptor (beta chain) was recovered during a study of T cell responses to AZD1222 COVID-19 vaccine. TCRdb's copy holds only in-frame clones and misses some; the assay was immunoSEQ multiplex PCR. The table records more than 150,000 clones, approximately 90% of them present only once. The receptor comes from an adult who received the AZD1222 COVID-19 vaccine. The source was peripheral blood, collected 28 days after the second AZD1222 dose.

CDR3: CASDPDPYEQYF. Written as DNA, the CDR3 is TGTGCCAGCGATCCGGATCCCTACGAGCAGTACTTC. The chain combines TRBV2 with TRBJ2-7; D is ambiguous. The CDR3 is 12 residues long. Trimming took off 8 bases at V and 2 bases at J, with 10 bases between the two ends. CDR1 and CDR2 (germline): SNHLY, FYNNEI. Using reference TRBV2 and TRBJ2-7 for the parts outside the CDR3, the full variable domain is EPEVTQTPSHQVTQMGQEVILRCVPISNHLYFYWYRQILGQKVEFLVSFYNNEISEKSEIFDDQFSVERPDGSNFTLKIRSTKLEDSAMYFCASDPDPYEQYFGPGTRLTVT.